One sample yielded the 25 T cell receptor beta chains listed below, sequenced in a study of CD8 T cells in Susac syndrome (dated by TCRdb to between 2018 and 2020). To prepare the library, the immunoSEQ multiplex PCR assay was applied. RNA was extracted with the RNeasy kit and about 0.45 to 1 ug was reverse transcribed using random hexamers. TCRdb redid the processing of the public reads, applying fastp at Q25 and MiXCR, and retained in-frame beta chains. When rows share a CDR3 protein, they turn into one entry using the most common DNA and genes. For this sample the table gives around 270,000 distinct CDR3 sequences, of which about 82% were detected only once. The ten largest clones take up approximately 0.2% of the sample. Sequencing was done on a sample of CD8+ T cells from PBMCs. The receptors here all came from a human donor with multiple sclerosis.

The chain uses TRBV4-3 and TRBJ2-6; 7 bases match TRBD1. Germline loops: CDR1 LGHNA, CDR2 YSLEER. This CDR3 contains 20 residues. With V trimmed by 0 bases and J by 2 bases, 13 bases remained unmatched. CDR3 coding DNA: TGCGCCAGCAGCCAAGATTTCAGGGCAGGGGGTCCACCTGGGGCCAACGTCCTGACTTTC. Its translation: CASSQDFRAGGPPGANVLTF.

The CDR3 loop is CASSYRGTGDNQPQHF. The CDR3, as DNA: TGTGCCAGCAGTTACAGGGGGACAGGGGACAATCAGCCCCAGCATTTT. The chain carries TRBV6-5 and TRBJ1-5, with 10 bases identical to TRBD1. Losses at the gene ends were 2 bases for V and 3 bases for J; bases not matched to a gene: 4. This CDR3 comprises 16 residues. Germline V gene data show CDR1 as MNHEY and CDR2 as SVGAGI.

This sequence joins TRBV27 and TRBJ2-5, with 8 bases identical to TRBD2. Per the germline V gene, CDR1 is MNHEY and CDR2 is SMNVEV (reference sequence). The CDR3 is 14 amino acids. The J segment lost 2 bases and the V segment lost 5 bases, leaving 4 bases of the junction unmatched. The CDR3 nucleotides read TGTGCCAGCAGTGCACTAGCGGCACAAGAGACCCAGTACTTC. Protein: CASSALAAQETQYF.

The CDR3 DNA sequence: TGTGCCAGCAGCTTACGATGGGGTAGCGGGACCTACGAGCAGTACTTC. It specifies CASSLRWGSGTYEQYF. This chain connects TRBV11-2 to TRBJ2-7, with 8 positions matching TRBD2. The CDR3 is 16 amino acids. CDR1 is SGHAT, CDR2 FQNNGV, per germline. J lost 2 bases, V lost 2 bases, and 8 bases had no gene match.

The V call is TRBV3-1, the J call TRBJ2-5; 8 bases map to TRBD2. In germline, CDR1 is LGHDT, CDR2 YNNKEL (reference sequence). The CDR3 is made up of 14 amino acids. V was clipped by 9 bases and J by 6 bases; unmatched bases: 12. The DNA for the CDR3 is TGTGCCAGAAAACCCCCCGGGAGGGAGCAGACCCAGTACTTC. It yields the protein CARKPPGREQTQYF.

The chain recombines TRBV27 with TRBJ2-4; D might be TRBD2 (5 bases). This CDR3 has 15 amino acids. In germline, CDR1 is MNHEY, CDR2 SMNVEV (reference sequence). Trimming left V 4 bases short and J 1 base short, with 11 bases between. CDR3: CASSWTFGAKNIQYF. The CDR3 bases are TGTGCCAGCAGTTGGACTTTTGGGGCCAAAAACATTCAGTACTTC.

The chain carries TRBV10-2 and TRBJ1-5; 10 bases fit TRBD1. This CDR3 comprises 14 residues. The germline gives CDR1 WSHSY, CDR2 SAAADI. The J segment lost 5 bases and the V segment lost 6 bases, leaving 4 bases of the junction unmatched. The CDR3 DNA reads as TGCGCCAGCAGCGGGGACAGGGGAGATCAGCCCCAGCATTTT. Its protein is CASSGDRGDQPQHF.

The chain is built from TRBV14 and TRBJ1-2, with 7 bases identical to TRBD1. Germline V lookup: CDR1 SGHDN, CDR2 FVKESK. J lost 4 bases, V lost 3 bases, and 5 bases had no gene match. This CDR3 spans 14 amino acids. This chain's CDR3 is CASSQGTAFYGYTF. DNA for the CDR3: TGTGCCAGCAGCCAGGGGACAGCCTTCTATGGCTACACCTTC.

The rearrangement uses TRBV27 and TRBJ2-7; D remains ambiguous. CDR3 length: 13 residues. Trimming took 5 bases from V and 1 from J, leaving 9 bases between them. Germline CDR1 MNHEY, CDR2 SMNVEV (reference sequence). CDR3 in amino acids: CASSAFRSYEQYF. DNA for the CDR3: TGTGCCAGCAGTGCGTTCCGGTCCTACGAGCAGTACTTC.

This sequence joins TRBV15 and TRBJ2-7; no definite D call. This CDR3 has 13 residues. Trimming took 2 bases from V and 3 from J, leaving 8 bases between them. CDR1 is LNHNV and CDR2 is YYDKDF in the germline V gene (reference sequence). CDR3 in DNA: TGTGCCACCAGCAGAAGTTCCTACTACGAGCAGTACTTC. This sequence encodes CATSRSSYYEQYF.

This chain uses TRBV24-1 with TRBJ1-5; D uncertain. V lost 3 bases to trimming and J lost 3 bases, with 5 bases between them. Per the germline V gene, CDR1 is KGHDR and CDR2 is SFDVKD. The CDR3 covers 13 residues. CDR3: CATSDGTNQPQHF. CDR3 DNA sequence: TGTGCCACCAGTGATGGTACCAATCAGCCCCAGCATTTT.

The CDR3 DNA sequence: TGTGCCAGCAGTTCTTTCCGGGACAGGGGATACCGAAACTATGGCTACACCTTC. Protein: CASSSFRDRGYRNYGYTF. The V and J genes are TRBV27 and TRBJ1-2; 10 bases align to TRBD1. CDR3 size: 18 residues. V lost 4 bases to trimming and J lost 2 bases; unmatched junction nucleotides: 13. Germline V lookup: CDR1 MNHEY, CDR2 SMNVEV (reference sequence).

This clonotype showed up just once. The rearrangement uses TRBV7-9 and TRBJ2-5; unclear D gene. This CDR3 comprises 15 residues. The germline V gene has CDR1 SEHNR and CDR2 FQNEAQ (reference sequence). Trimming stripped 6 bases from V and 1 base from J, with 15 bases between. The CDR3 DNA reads TGTGCCAGCAGGGACGGACGGACGGCCCAAGAGACCCAGTACTTC. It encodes CASRDGRTAQETQYF. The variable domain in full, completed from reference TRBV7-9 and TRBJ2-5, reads DTGVSQNPRHKITKRGQNVTFRCDPISEHNRLYWYRQTLGQGPEFLTYFQNEAQLEKSRLLSDRFSAERPKGSFSTLEIQRTEQGDSAMYLCASRDGRTAQETQYFGPGTRLLVL.

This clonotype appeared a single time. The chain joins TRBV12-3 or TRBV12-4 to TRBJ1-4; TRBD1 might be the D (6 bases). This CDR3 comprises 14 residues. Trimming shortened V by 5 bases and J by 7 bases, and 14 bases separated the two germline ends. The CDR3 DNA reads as TGTGCCAGCAGTCTAGACAGGTGGAGTGAAAAACTGTTTTTT. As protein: CASSLDRWSEKLFF.

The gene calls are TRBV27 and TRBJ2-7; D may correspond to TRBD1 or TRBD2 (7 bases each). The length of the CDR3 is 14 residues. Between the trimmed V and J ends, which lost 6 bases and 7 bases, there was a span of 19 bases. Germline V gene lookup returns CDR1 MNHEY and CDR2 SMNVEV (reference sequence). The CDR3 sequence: CASSQPDREGEQYF. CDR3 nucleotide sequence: TGTGCCAGCAGCCAACCCGACAGGGAGGGTGAGCAGTACTTC.

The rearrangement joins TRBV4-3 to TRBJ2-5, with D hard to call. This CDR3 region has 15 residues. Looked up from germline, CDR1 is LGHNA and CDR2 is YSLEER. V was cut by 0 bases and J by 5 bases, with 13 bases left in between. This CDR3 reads CASSQDWASFETQYF. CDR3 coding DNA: TGCGCCAGCAGCCAAGATTGGGCCAGTTTCGAGACCCAGTACTTC.

Here the CDR3 DNA reads TGTGCCAGCACAGGGGGGAATCAGCCCCAGCATTTT. Amino acid sequence: CASTGGNQPQHF. The chain employs TRBV12-3 or TRBV12-4 and TRBJ1-5, with TRBD1 identical over 7 bases. The CDR3 is made up of 12 amino acids. J lost 4 bases, V lost 7 bases, and 1 base had no gene match.

CDR3 nucleotides: TGTGCCAGCAGTTCGGGGACGGGGCTGGGCTACGAGCAGTACTTC. Encoded protein: CASSSGTGLGYEQYF. The chain recombines TRBV28 with TRBJ2-7; D might be TRBD1 or TRBD2, each matching 5 bases. CDR1 MDHEN and CDR2 SYDVKM come from the germline V gene. Trimming pared 4 bases from V and 3 bases from J, leaving 16 bases between. The length of the CDR3 is 15 residues. The complete variable domain, with remaining parts taken from reference TRBV28 and TRBJ2-7, reads DVKVTQSSRYLVKRTGEKVFLECVQDMDHENMFWYRQDPGLGLRLIYFSYDVKMKEKGDIPEGYSVSREKKERFSLILESASTNQTSMYLCASSSGTGLGYEQYFGPGTRLTVT.

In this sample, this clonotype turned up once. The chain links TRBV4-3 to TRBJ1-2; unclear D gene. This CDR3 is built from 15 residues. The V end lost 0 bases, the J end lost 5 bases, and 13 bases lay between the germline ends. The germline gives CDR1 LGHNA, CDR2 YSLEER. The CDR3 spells CASSQDTTLGYGYTF. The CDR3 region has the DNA TGCGCCAGCAGCCAAGATACCACCTTAGGGTATGGCTACACCTTC.

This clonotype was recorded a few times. The CDR3 nucleotides are TGTGCCAGCAGCTTAGGGCCGACAGGGGCAAGGACCTACGAGCAGTACTTC. Its protein is CASSLGPTGARTYEQYF. The V gene is TRBV7-6, the J gene TRBJ2-7; TRBD1 matches 8 bases. With V trimmed by 1 base and J by 2 bases, 10 bases remained unmatched. The CDR3 runs to 17 residues. Germline V gene data show CDR1 as SGHVS and CDR2 as FNYEAQ.

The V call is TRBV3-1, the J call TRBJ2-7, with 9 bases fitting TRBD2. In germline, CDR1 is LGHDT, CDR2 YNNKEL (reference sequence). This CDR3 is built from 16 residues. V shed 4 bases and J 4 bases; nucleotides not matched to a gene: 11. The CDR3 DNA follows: TGTGCCAGCAGCCTGGGTTTAGCGGGAGCTAAGTACGAGCAGTACTTC. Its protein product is CASSLGLAGAKYEQYF.

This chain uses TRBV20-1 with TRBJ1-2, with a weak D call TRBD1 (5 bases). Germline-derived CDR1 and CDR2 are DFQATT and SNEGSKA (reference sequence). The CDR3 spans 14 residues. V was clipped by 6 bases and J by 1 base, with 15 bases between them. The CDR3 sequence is CSALTGFYNYGYTF. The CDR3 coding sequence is TGCAGTGCCCTTACAGGCTTCTATAACTATGGCTACACCTTC.

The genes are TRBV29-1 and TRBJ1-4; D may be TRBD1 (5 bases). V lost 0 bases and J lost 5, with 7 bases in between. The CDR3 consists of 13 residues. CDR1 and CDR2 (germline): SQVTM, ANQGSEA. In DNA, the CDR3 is TGCAGCGTTGAAGACAGGGCGAATGAAAAACTGTTTTTT. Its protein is CSVEDRANEKLFF.

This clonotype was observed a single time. CDR3: CASSHAGQDTGELFF. The CDR3 DNA follows: TGTGCCAGCAGCCATGCCGGACAGGATACCGGGGAGCTGTTTTTT. The J gene is TRBJ2-2, the V gene TRBV11-3, with 7 nucleotides matching TRBD1. Germline V CDR1 and CDR2: SGHNT, YENEEA. The CDR3 covers 15 residues. J gave up 5 bases and V 5 bases, and 8 bases lay outside the gene matches.

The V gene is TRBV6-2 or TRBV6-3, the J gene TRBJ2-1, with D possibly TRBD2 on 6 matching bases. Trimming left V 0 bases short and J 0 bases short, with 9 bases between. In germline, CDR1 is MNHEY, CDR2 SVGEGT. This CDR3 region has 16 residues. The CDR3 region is CASSYSRESSYNEQFF. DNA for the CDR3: TGTGCCAGCAGTTACTCCCGGGAGAGCTCCTACAATGAGCAGTTCTTC.